The next 14 T cell receptor beta chains were all read from a single sample in a study of human T cells and chemical hapten exposure. TCRdb redid the calling of the RACE reads with MiXCR, one entry per CDR3 protein. Of some 84,000 distinct CDR3 sequences listed, roughly a tenth are singletons. The sample's time point: patch test 3, about 24 weeks after DPC sensitization. This sample's treatment: therapeutic diphenylcyclopropenone sensitization with weekly scalp DPC. This sample comprised whole blood, obtained in connection with sensitization to the hapten diphenylcyclopropenone (DPC). These TCRs come from a woman aged 50 to 60 with alopecia areata. Some clones in this sample may be carry-over from other donors' samples.

This clonotype was counted many times. The chain couples TRBV29-1 to TRBJ2-7; possibly TRBD2 for D (5 bases). Deletions cut 7 bases from V and 6 bases from J, with 22 bases between. CDR1 and CDR2 (germline): SQVTM, ANQGSEA. CDR3 length equals 14 residues. Written as DNA, the CDR3 is TGCAGCGCTGCAGCTGCGGGCCGGACTTCCGAGCAGTACTTC. Its translation is CSAAAAGRTSEQYF.

Many counts were recorded for this clonotype. CDR3 amino acids: CASSLGPSAGELFF. The CDR3 nucleotides read TGTGCCAGCAGCTTAGGGCCCAGCGCCGGGGAGCTGTTTTTT. V gene TRBV7-3 combines with J gene TRBJ2-2; no reliable D call. This CDR3 is 14 amino acids long. Germline V gene data show CDR1 as SGHTA and CDR2 as FQGTGA. Between the trimmed V and J ends, which lost 2 bases and 6 bases, there was a span of 10 bases.

This clonotype was seen at least ten times. The chain carries TRBV20-1 and TRBJ1-1; D gene uncertain. The germline V gene has CDR1 DFQATT and CDR2 SNEGSKA (reference sequence). The CDR3 consists of 13 residues. V lost 3 bases, J lost 0 bases, and 8 bases lay in between. CDR3 bases: TGCAGTGCTAGCGTGTCCATGAACACTGAAGCTTTCTTT. Translated: CSASVSMNTEAFF.

CDR3 sequence reads: CASSLRRIRAMNTEAFF. The CDR3 DNA follows: TGTGCCAGCAGCTTGCGTAGAATCAGGGCAATGAACACTGAAGCTTTCTTT. The chain recombines TRBV5-6 with TRBJ1-1; D might be TRBD1 (5 bases). V gave up 1 base and J gave up 0 bases, with 16 bases separating them. The CDR3 totals 17 residues. Germline values: CDR1 SGHDT, CDR2 YYEEEE. The whole variable domain, remainder taken from reference TRBV5-6 and TRBJ1-1, is DAGVTQSPTHLIKTRGQQVTLRCSPKSGHDTVSWYQQALGQGPQFIFQYYEEEERQRGNFPDRFSGHQFPNYSSELNVNALLLGDSALYLCASSLRRIRAMNTEAFFGQGTRLTVV.

The chain is built from TRBV18 and TRBJ2-3, with 7 bases aligning to TRBD1. This CDR3 comprises 15 residues. Germline loops: CDR1 KGHSH, CDR2 LQKENI. Germline trimming cut 3 bases from V and 2 bases from J; bases unmatched to any gene: 5. The CDR3 reads CASSPDRTHTDTQYF. CDR3 in DNA: TGTGCCAGCTCACCGGACAGGACTCACACAGATACGCAGTATTTT.

This clonotype was recorded many times. V gene TRBV12-3 or TRBV12-4 combines with J gene TRBJ2-2, with TRBD2 identical over 9 bases. The CDR3 is 17 residues long. Trimming removed 5 bases from V and 7 bases from J; junction bases left unmatched: 14. The CDR3 loop reads CASSPGGSGSIVGELFF. The CDR3 DNA follows: TGTGCCAGCAGTCCAGGGGGTAGCGGGAGTATCGTCGGGGAGCTGTTTTTT.

V is TRBV7-2 and J is TRBJ2-2; TRBD1 agrees at 7 bases. V was pared by 5 bases and J by 8 bases, with 8 bases of the junction left unmatched. CDR3 length: 14 residues. The V gene's germline CDR1 is SGHTA and CDR2 FQGNSA. The CDR3 loop is CASSRDRASGELFF. The CDR3 DNA sequence: TGTGCCAGCAGCCGAGACAGGGCGAGTGGGGAGCTGTTTTTT.

DNA of the CDR3: TGCAGTGCTAGCAAGGGTTACGGGAGCTCCTACAATGAGCAGTTCTTC. This sequence encodes CSASKGYGSSYNEQFF. The chain uses TRBV20-1 and TRBJ2-1; D is perhaps TRBD2 (6 bases). The CDR3 loop spans 16 amino acids. CDR1 and CDR2 from the germline V gene are DFQATT and SNEGSKA (reference sequence). Between the trimmed V and J ends, which lost 3 bases and 0 bases, there was a span of 15 bases.

Only a few counts were recorded for this clonotype. This chain links TRBV29-1 with TRBJ2-2; D might be TRBD1 (6 bases). Trimming pared 4 bases from V and 6 bases from J, leaving 9 bases between. The germline CDR1 and CDR2 sequences are SQVTM and ANQGSEA. This CDR3 has 12 amino acids. In DNA form, the CDR3 reads TGCAGCGTTGGTCAGGGGTCCGGGGAGCTGTTTTTT. The encoded protein is CSVGQGSGELFF.

This clonotype has ten or more counts. CDR3 DNA sequence: TGTGCCAGCAGTCGCTGGGACCGGGACGGGAACACCGGGGAGCTGTTTTTT. It specifies CASSRWDRDGNTGELFF. The chain couples TRBV6-2 or TRBV6-3 to TRBJ2-2; perhaps D is TRBD1 or TRBD2 (5 bases each). Germline lookup yields CDR1 MNHEY and CDR2 SVGEGT. The CDR3 is 17 residues long. The V end was cut by 5 bases, the J end by 1 base, with 17 bases between.

This clonotype was seen a few times. The chain couples TRBV3-1 to TRBJ2-2; 11 bases are a match to TRBD2. Losses at the gene ends were 4 bases for V and 6 bases for J; bases not matched to a gene: 4. Germline V gene lookup returns CDR1 LGHDT and CDR2 YNNKEL (reference sequence). The CDR3 is made up of 15 amino acids. Written as DNA, the CDR3 is TGTGCCAGCAGCCCCACTAGCGGGAGTCCCGGGGAGCTGTTTTTT. Translation gives CASSPTSGSPGELFF.

This clonotype came up a few times. The V gene is TRBV28, the J gene TRBJ1-1; the match to TRBD1 covers 9 bases. CDR3 size: 13 residues. Germline-derived CDR1 and CDR2 are MDHEN and SYDVKM. Losses at the gene ends were 1 base for V and 8 bases for J; bases not matched to a gene: 2. CDR3 sequence (DNA): TGTGCCAGCAGTTTATTTGGGACAGGGGAAGCTTTCTTT. It yields the protein CASSLFGTGEAFF.

The chain uses TRBV29-1 and TRBJ1-5; tentatively, D is TRBD1 (5 bases). The CDR3 loop spans 13 amino acids. Trimming pared 6 bases from V and 7 bases from J, leaving 16 bases between. Germline V lookup: CDR1 SQVTM, CDR2 ANQGSEA. In nucleotides, the CDR3 is TGCAGCGTCGGAGGACACCCCGCCCAGCCCCAGCATTTT. Translated: CSVGGHPAQPQHF.

Points on this clonotype: This may arise from a read error, as a much more abundant clone is one base away. This chain connects TRBV20-1 to TRBJ1-1; 9 positions match TRBD1. This CDR3 contains 14 residues. V trimming: 5 bases; J trimming: 5 bases; junction bases outside the gene matches: 9. CDR1 is DFQATT and CDR2 is SNEGSKA in the germline V gene (reference sequence). The CDR3 region is CSAVQGQGRTEAFF. DNA of the CDR3: TGCAGTGCTGTCCAGGGACAGGGTAGGACTGAAGCTTTCTTT.